These 8 T cell receptor beta chains came from one sample sequenced in a study of response to subunit inactivated influenza vaccine. TCRdb itself ran the RT-PCR reads through MiXCR, one entry per CDR3 protein. The sample contains over 750,000 distinct CDR3 sequences, 20% to 25% of which appear only once. Sample: PBMCs from blood, taken 5 days after vaccination. These receptors all come from a man between 45 and 60 years old who received an inactivated influenza vaccine.

This clonotype was seen only a few times. The chain joins TRBV5-1 to TRBJ2-3, with D perhaps matching TRBD1 (5 bases). The germline V gene has CDR1 SGHRS and CDR2 YFSETQ. CDR3 length: 16 residues. Trimming took 0 bases from V and 0 from J, leaving 11 bases between them. The CDR3 DNA reads TGCGCCAGCAGCTTGGGGGGCGGCGATAGCACAGATACGCAGTATTTT. It translates to CASSLGGGDSTDTQYF.

The rearrangement joins TRBV14 to TRBJ2-5, with D unclear. Germline V gene lookup returns CDR1 SGHDN and CDR2 FVKESK. Trimming pared 2 bases from V and 0 bases from J, leaving 7 bases between. The CDR3 runs to 14 residues. The CDR3 region has the DNA TGTGCCAGCAGCCAAATTGGGGACCAAGAGACCCAGTACTTC. As protein: CASSQIGDQETQYF.

The chain combines TRBV20-1 with TRBJ2-3, with TRBD2 identical over 8 bases. The CDR3 is 15 amino acids. Per germline, CDR1 DFQATT and CDR2 SNEGSKA (reference sequence). Trimming at V came to 3 bases and at J to 6 bases, leaving 11 bases not matched to a gene. CDR3 sequence: CSARDIRTSSDTQYF. The CDR3 region has the DNA TGCAGTGCTAGGGACATTCGGACTAGCTCTGATACGCAGTATTTT.

This clonotype was detected a few times. V and J are TRBV4-3 and TRBJ1-4; possibly TRBD1 for D (5 bases). V was clipped by 4 bases and J by 5 bases, with 8 bases between them. Germline V CDR1 and CDR2: LGHNA, YSLEER. The CDR3 contains 13 residues. DNA of the CDR3: TGCGCCAGCAGCCCCCGACAGAATGAAAAACTGTTTTTT. Protein product: CASSPRQNEKLFF.

The chain uses TRBV11-2 and TRBJ2-1; TRBD2 might be the D (6 bases). Trimming cost V 4 bases and J 6 bases, with 13 bases left between them. The CDR3 runs 14 residues. The germline V gene has CDR1 SGHAT and CDR2 FQNNGV. CDR3 DNA: TGTGCCAGCAGCTACCCCTCGACTAGCAATGAGCAGTTCTTC. Translation: CASSYPSTSNEQFF.

This clonotype was seen a handful of times. The CDR3 DNA is TGTGCCAGCAGTTGGGACTCCCGCTACGAGCAGTACTTC. This codes for CASSWDSRYEQYF. V and J are TRBV28 and TRBJ2-7, with D perhaps TRBD2 (6 bases). V was shortened by 4 bases and J by 3 bases, with 10 bases between the two germline ends. This CDR3 comprises 13 residues. CDR1 is MDHEN, CDR2 SYDVKM, per germline.

This clonotype was seen only a few times. This sequence joins TRBV6-5 and TRBJ1-6, with D possibly being TRBD1 (5 bases). Looked up from germline, CDR1 is MNHEY and CDR2 is SVGAGI. CDR3 size: 19 residues. Trimming removed 0 bases at V and 0 bases at J, with 15 bases between. The DNA of the CDR3 is TGTGCCAGCAGTTACTCGGGGGTCGGAGGGAGCTCCTATAATTCACCCCTCCACTTT. It encodes CASSYSGVGGSSYNSPLHF.

The chain links TRBV9 to TRBJ2-7, with D perhaps TRBD2 (7 bases). The CDR3 consists of 15 residues. Germline V gives CDR1 SGDLS, CDR2 YYNGEE. V was cut by 0 bases and J by 4 bases, with 14 bases left in between. The CDR3 DNA sequence: TGTGCCAGCAGCGTAGATGGGGGAGGGGGTTACGAGCAGTACTTC. The encoded protein is CASSVDGGGGYEQYF.